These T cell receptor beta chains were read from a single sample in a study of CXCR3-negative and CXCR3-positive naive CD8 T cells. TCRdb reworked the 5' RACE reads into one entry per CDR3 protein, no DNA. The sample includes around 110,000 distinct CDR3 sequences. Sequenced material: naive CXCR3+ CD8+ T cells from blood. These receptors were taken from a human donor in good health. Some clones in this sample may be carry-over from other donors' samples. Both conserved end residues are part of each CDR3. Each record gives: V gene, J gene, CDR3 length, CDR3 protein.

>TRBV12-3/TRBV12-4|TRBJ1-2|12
CASSFRGYGYTF
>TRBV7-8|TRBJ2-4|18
CASSTPAGEGLAKNIQYF
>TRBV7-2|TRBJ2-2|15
CASSSPQGMVGELFF
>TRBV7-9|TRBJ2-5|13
CASSPPAQETQYF
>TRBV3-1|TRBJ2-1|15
CASSQDAGADNEQFF
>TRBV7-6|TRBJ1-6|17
CASSLESVGQDNSPLHF
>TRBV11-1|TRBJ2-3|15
CASSLTWDSADTQYF
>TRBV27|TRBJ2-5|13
CASSDSPLETRYF
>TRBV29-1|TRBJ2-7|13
CSVEDPGSYEQYF
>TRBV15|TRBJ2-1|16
CATSREGSGQANEQFF
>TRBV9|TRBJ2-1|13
CASSGGQTNEQFF
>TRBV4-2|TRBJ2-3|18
CASSQDQSWTPGTDTQYF
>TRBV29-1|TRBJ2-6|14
CSVPGLSGANVLTF
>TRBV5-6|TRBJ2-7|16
CASSLALLEPSYEQYF
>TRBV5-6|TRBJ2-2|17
CASSYPRGELNTGELFF
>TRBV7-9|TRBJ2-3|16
CASTPTRTGVADTQYF
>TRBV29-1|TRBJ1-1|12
CSVEAYVSEAFF
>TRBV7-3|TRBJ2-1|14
CASSLGLGANEQFF
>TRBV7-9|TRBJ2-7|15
CASSPASSPGYEQYF
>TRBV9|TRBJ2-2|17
CASSVGDGADWSGELFF
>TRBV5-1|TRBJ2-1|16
CASSLGAVSSYNEQFF
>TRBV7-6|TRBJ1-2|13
CASSPGHNYGYTF
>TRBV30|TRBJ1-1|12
CAWGARNTEAFF
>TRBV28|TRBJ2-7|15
CASTFYASGGYEQYF
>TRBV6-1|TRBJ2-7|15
CASSEIRTPSYGQYF
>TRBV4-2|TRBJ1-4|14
CASTESTGWEKLFF
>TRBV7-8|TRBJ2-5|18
CASSPPPLPKEPQETQYF
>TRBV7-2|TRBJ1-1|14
CASSLGLGVTEAFF
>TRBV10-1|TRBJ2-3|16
CASSDLMDRDTDTQYF
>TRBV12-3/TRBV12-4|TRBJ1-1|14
CASSYGSMNTEAFF
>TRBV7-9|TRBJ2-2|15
CACQMARETAGELFF
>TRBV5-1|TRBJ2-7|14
CASSRDSNLYEQYF
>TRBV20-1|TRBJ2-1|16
CSASVPFSGDYNEQFF
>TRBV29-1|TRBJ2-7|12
CSVGGSVYEQYF
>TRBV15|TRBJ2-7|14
CATSRKDRGDEQYF